The 20 T cell receptor beta chains below come from one sample, sequenced in a study of control samples from healthy donors and cancer patients (dated by TCRdb to about 2020). The library was generated by the immunoSEQ multiplex PCR assay. The immuneACCESS repertoire file appears here via TCRdb, limited to in-frame rearrangements. These files lack a portion of the clones; in checked studies, under half of the deficit traces to unresolved V genes, and the cause of the others is not known. Within this sample are under 450,000 clones, with about 93% of them counted one time only. Jointly, the top ten make up 5% to 7% of the sample. Specimen: PBMCs. The receptors were sampled from a man between 35 and 55 years old with head and neck cancer.

This clone was detected only a few times. V is TRBV5-4 and J is TRBJ1-2; TRBD1 might be the D (5 bases). With 4 bases removed from V and 4 bases from J, the gap between germline ends came to 17 bases. Germline assignment: CDR1 SGHNT and CDR2 YYREEE (reference sequence). This CDR3 contains 15 residues. The CDR3 here is CASSPPSGDLYGYTF. CDR3 sequence (DNA): TGTGCCAGCAGCCCCCCCTCGGGGGATCTCTATGGCTACACCTTC.

The V gene is TRBV7-2, the J gene TRBJ1-5, with TRBD1 matching over 7 bases. The CDR3 consists of 15 residues. The V segment lost 5 bases and the J segment 7 bases; nucleotides outside the gene matches: 11. Looked up from germline, CDR1 is SGHTA and CDR2 is FQGNSA. In nucleotides, the CDR3 is TGTGCCAGCAGCCCCCGACAGGGCGTGGGGCAGCCCCAGCATTTT. Translated, it gives CASSPRQGVGQPQHF. Together with reference TRBV7-2 and TRBJ1-5, the CDR3 gives the full variable domain: GAGVSQSPSNKVTEKGKDVELRCDPISGHTALYWYRQSLGQGLEFLIYFQGNSAPDKSGLPSDRFSAERTGGSVSTLTIQRTQQEDSAVYLCASSPRQGVGQPQHFGDGTRLSIL.

Points on this clone: The sample has other DNA sequences that encode this CDR3 too. This chain links TRBV11-2 with TRBJ2-7; no reliable D call. The germline gives CDR1 SGHAT, CDR2 FQNNGV. V lost 1 base to trimming and J lost 3 bases, with 4 bases between them. The CDR3 extends over 12 amino acids. The DNA of the CDR3 is TGTGCCAGCAGCTTAGGAAGCTACGAGCAGTACTTC. Protein: CASSLGSYEQYF.

CDR3 in DNA: TGTGCCAGCAGCGTAGCTGGACAGGGGCCCTTCTATGGCTACACCTTC. Encoded protein: CASSVAGQGPFYGYTF. This chain joins TRBV9 and TRBJ1-2, with 9 bases fitting TRBD1. CDR3 size: 16 residues. Germline trimming cut 0 bases from V and 4 bases from J; bases unmatched to any gene: 7. CDR1 and CDR2 (germline): SGDLS, YYNGEE.

The V gene is TRBV19, the J gene TRBJ1-1, with TRBD1 as a possible D gene (5 bases). The V gene lost 1 base and the J gene lost 1 base, with 7 bases spanning the gap. Germline V lookup: CDR1 LNHDA, CDR2 SQIVND (reference sequence). The CDR3 is 14 amino acids. DNA of the CDR3: TGTGCCAGTAGTATAGGACAGCCGAACACTGAAGCTTTCTTT. Its protein product is CASSIGQPNTEAFF.

The chain combines TRBV5-1 with TRBJ2-1, with TRBD2 identical over 9 bases. V shed 1 base, J shed 9 bases, and the junction held 8 bases outside the gene matches. The CDR3 consists of 15 residues. From germline, CDR1 is SGHRS and CDR2 YFSETQ. CDR3 bases: TGCGCCAGCAGCTTGTTACCAGCGGGAGGTGGTGAGCAGTTCTTC. It encodes CASSLLPAGGGEQFF.

This rearrangement joins TRBV28 to TRBJ2-7, with D possibly being TRBD2 (6 bases). The CDR3 length is 12 residues. Per germline, CDR1 MDHEN and CDR2 SYDVKM. Deletions cut 6 bases from V and 1 base from J, with 7 bases between. CDR3: CASSRGSYEQYF. In nucleotides, the CDR3 is TGTGCCAGCAGCCGGGGGTCCTACGAGCAGTACTTC.

The rearrangement joins TRBV25-1 to TRBJ1-2; 10 bases map to TRBD1. This CDR3 has 16 residues. V gave up 4 bases and J gave up 3 bases; unmatched junction bases: 8. Looked up from germline, CDR1 is MGHDK and CDR2 is SYGVNS. The chain's CDR3 is CASSVPGQGTDYGYTF. CDR3 in DNA: TGTGCCAGCAGTGTCCCGGGACAGGGGACAGACTATGGCTACACCTTC.

This clone came up a few times. The chain couples TRBV18 to TRBJ2-2, with TRBD2 as a possible D gene (6 bases). Germline assignment: CDR1 KGHSH and CDR2 LQKENI. Between the trimmed V and J ends, which lost 3 bases and 0 bases, there was a span of 8 bases. This CDR3 has 15 residues. Written as DNA, the CDR3 is TGTGCCAGCTCACCTTTAGCGGCGAACACCGGGGAGCTGTTTTTT. It translates to CASSPLAANTGELFF. The full variable domain, completed using reference TRBV18 and TRBJ2-2, is NAGVMQNPRHLVRRRGQEARLRCSPMKGHSHVYWYRQLPEEGLKFMVYLQKENIIDESGMPKERFSAEFPKEGPSILRIQQVVRGDSAAYFCASSPLAANTGELFFGEGSRLTVL.

About this clone itself: A junction end diverges from the germline sequence, so it may reflect a read error. The chain is built from TRBV5-1 and TRBJ2-1; tentatively, D is TRBD1 or TRBD2 (5 bases each). Germline CDR1 and CDR2: SGHRS and YFSETQ. The CDR3 is made up of 12 amino acids. The CDR3 DNA follows: TGCGCCAGCAGCGATGCCGGGACCCCGAAGATCTTC. This translates into CASSDAGTPKIF.

V gene TRBV5-1 combines with J gene TRBJ1-1; D possibly corresponds to TRBD1 (5 bases). The CDR3 contains 16 residues. CDR1 and CDR2 (germline): SGHRS, YFSETQ. The V gene lost 0 bases and the J gene lost 2 bases, with 14 bases spanning the gap. Here the CDR3 DNA reads TGCGCCAGCAGCTTGGGGATTGGGGCGGTAAACACTGAAGCTTTCTTT. Residues: CASSLGIGAVNTEAFF. The full variable domain, completed using reference TRBV5-1 and TRBJ1-1, is KAGVTQTPRYLIKTRGQQVTLSCSPISGHRSVSWYQQTPGQGLQFLFEYFSETQRNKGNFPGRFSGRQFSNSRSEMNVSTLELGDSALYLCASSLGIGAVNTEAFFGQGTRLTVV.

The chain carries TRBV7-3 and TRBJ2-5; D is possibly TRBD1 or TRBD2 (7 bases each). CDR1 is SGHTA, CDR2 FQGTGA, per germline. The CDR3 has 13 amino acids. V lost 5 bases and J lost 3, with 10 bases in between. CDR3 residues: CASSPGGEETQYF. The DNA of the CDR3 is TGTGCCAGCAGCCCAGGGGGGGAAGAGACCCAGTACTTC.

The chain couples TRBV18 to TRBJ1-4; D remains unclear. Germline CDR1 KGHSH, CDR2 LQKENI. Trimming removed 2 bases from V and 4 bases from J, with 8 bases in between. The CDR3 is 14 residues long. Written as DNA, the CDR3 is TGTGCCAGCTCACCAACAGAAGTTAATGAAAAACTGTTTTTT. Residues: CASSPTEVNEKLFF.

The chain uses TRBV18 and TRBJ1-5; 9 bases line up with TRBD1. Trimming cost V 6 bases and J 4 bases; bases outside gene matches: 7. The CDR3 is 15 residues long. Germline V lookup: CDR1 KGHSH, CDR2 LQKENI. The CDR3 region is CASSRQGGENQPQHF. Written as DNA, the CDR3 is TGTGCCAGCTCGCGACAGGGGGGAGAAAATCAGCCCCAGCATTTT.

The chain couples TRBV28 to TRBJ1-2, with 11 bases matching TRBD1. CDR3 length equals 17 residues. V lost 4 bases and J lost 5; bases outside the gene matches: 12. From germline, CDR1 is MDHEN and CDR2 SYDVKM. CDR3 in amino acids: CASSSIGQGAGLYGYTF. CDR3 nucleotides: TGTGCCAGCAGTTCGATAGGACAGGGGGCGGGCCTTTATGGCTACACCTTC.

The CDR3 nucleotides are TGTGCCAGCAGCTATCAGAGACTAGCGGGGGGGCCGAAAGCAGATACGCAGTATTTT. It specifies CASSYQRLAGGPKADTQYF. This rearrangement joins TRBV7-2 to TRBJ2-3, with 14 bases that match TRBD2. This CDR3 is built from 19 residues. Looked up from germline, CDR1 is SGHTA and CDR2 is FQGNSA. Trimming at V came to 4 bases and at J to 4 bases, leaving 13 bases not matched to a gene.

This clone was counted a single time. V usage is TRBV5-1 and J usage is TRBJ2-3; D might be TRBD2 (6 bases). With 6 bases removed from V and 2 bases from J, the gap between germline ends came to 13 bases. CDR3 length: 14 amino acids. Germline-derived CDR1 and CDR2 are SGHRS and YFSETQ. The CDR3 loop is CASTWREFTDTQYF. DNA for the CDR3: TGCGCCAGCACCTGGCGGGAATTCACAGATACGCAGTATTTT.

The chain joins TRBV19 to TRBJ1-2; 8 bases match TRBD1. V trimming: 5 bases; J trimming: 7 bases; junction bases outside the gene matches: 3. Germline CDR1 reads LNHDA; CDR2 reads SQIVND (reference sequence). The CDR3 loop spans 12 amino acids. CDR3 residues: CASSATGVGYTF. The CDR3 nucleotides read TGTGCCAGTAGTGCGACAGGGGTTGGCTACACCTTC.

This clone was detected once. The chain combines TRBV15 with TRBJ2-1; no clear D gene. CDR1 and CDR2 from the germline V gene are LNHNV and YYDKDF (reference sequence). The CDR3 has 14 amino acids. With 0 bases removed from V and 7 bases from J, the gap between germline ends came to 10 bases. The CDR3 sequence: CATSRDRLRNEQFF. CDR3 bases: TGTGCCACCAGCAGAGATCGTCTCAGAAATGAGCAGTTCTTC.

This clone occurred once. This sequence joins TRBV19 and TRBJ1-2; a weak D match, TRBD1 (6 bases). The CDR3 spans 14 residues. Trimming pared 3 bases from V and 2 bases from J, leaving 10 bases between. Germline lookup yields CDR1 LNHDA and CDR2 SQIVND (reference sequence). CDR3 sequence: CASSIGTLNYGYTF. The CDR3 bases are TGTGCCAGTAGTATCGGGACACTAAACTATGGCTACACCTTC.